Each of the 3 T cell receptor beta chains below was sequenced from the same sample in a study of T cells after yellow fever vaccination. TCRdb ran MiXCR on the 5' RACE reads and lists one entry per CDR3 protein. The table has around 340,000 distinct CDR3 sequences, 8.7% seen once. Sequenced material: PBMCs, taken on the day of the first yellow fever vaccination. These receptors were obtained from a man between 18 and 35 years old who received the YFV17D yellow fever vaccine.

This clonotype came up a few times. The CDR3 loop is CASSEKGGHQPQHF. The CDR3 nucleotides read TGTGCCAGCAGTGAAAAAGGGGGTCACCAGCCCCAGCATTTT. This chain joins TRBV6-1 and TRBJ1-5; maybe TRBD1 (6 bases). There are 14 residues in the CDR3. The V gene lost 2 bases and the J gene lost 7 bases, with 12 bases spanning the gap. The V gene's germline CDR1 is MNHNS and CDR2 SASEGT.

This clonotype was detected only a few times. The V and J genes are TRBV18 and TRBJ2-3, with 8 bases aligning to TRBD1. Losses at the gene ends were 6 bases for V and 2 bases for J; bases not matched to a gene: 13. Germline values: CDR1 KGHSH, CDR2 LQKENI. This CDR3 is built from 17 residues. CDR3 sequence: CASSPLVTGVNTDTQYF. For the CDR3, the DNA is TGTGCCAGCTCCCCTCTCGTGACAGGGGTTAACACAGATACGCAGTATTTT.

This clonotype was recorded many times. The rearrangement uses TRBV6-5 and TRBJ2-3; possible D gene TRBD2, 5 bases. Per germline, CDR1 MNHEY and CDR2 SVGAGI. Trimming pared 2 bases from V and 1 base from J, leaving 13 bases between. The CDR3 sequence is 16 residues long. The CDR3 DNA follows: TGTGCCAGCAGTTACGAGGGCACCCTTGGCACAGATACGCAGTATTTT. Translation: CASSYEGTLGTDTQYF.